A single sample is the source of the 32 T cell receptor beta chains below, sequenced in a study of shared clonotypes between healthy human individuals. Sequencing was performed with immunoSEQ multiplex PCR; in TCRdb, only in-frame clones are kept and a portion is missing. The sample has about 2.4 million clones; more than 85% are singletons. Specimen: naive CD4+ T cells from PBMCs. Subset defined: CD45RA+ positively selected. The receptors stem from a man aged 18 to 29 in good health. Some clones in this sample may be carry-over from other donors' samples.

This chain joins TRBV5-4 and TRBJ1-4; 8 positions agree with TRBD1. This CDR3 has 16 residues. Germline V lookup: CDR1 SGHNT, CDR2 YYREEE (reference sequence). V lost 0 bases and J lost 0; bases outside the gene matches: 1. The CDR3: CASSLGQGSTNEKLFF. Here the CDR3 DNA reads TGTGCCAGCAGCTTGGGACAGGGGTCAACTAATGAAAAACTGTTTTTT.

This chain links TRBV28 with TRBJ1-2; D perhaps matches TRBD1 (6 bases). CDR1 and CDR2 (germline): MDHEN, SYDVKM. V was shortened by 2 bases and J by 7 bases, with 20 bases between the two germline ends. CDR3 size: 16 residues. The CDR3 nucleotides are TGTGCCAGCAGTTTACCCGGGGCAGGGGCCTTCGGTGGCTACACCTTC. Amino acids: CASSLPGAGAFGGYTF.

The chain uses TRBV9 and TRBJ2-4; the D gene could be TRBD1 or TRBD2 (5 bases each). Per the germline V gene, CDR1 is SGDLS and CDR2 is YYNGEE. Trimming cost V 0 bases and J 0 bases, with 22 bases left between them. The CDR3 is made up of 20 amino acids. CDR3 coding DNA: TGTGCCAGCAGCGTAGTTTGGGACGGAGGATTAACCCTAGCCAAAAACATTCAGTACTTC. Translation: CASSVVWDGGLTLAKNIQYF. Looking up the rest from reference TRBV9 and TRBJ2-4 gives the full variable domain: DSGVTQTPKHLITATGQRVTLRCSPRSGDLSVYWYQQSLDQGLQFLIQYYNGEERAKGNILERFSAQQFPDLHSELNLSSLELGDSALYFCASSVVWDGGLTLAKNIQYFGAGTRLSVL.

The chain carries TRBV2 and TRBJ2-1, with D perhaps TRBD1 (5 bases). The CDR3 loop spans 17 amino acids. The V end lost 2 bases, the J end lost 1 base, and 15 bases lay between the germline ends. Germline V gives CDR1 SNHLY, CDR2 FYNNEI. This CDR3 reads CASSEIVGRASYNEQFF. The CDR3 region has the DNA TGTGCCAGCAGTGAAATCGTCGGCAGGGCGTCCTACAATGAGCAGTTCTTC.

This chain uses TRBV28 with TRBJ2-7; TRBD2 is a possible D gene (5 bases). The CDR3 consists of 14 residues. V was clipped by 6 bases and J by 4 bases, with 16 bases between them. Germline CDR1 is MDHEN and CDR2 is SYDVKM. This CDR3 reads CASRGAGGKYEQYF. The CDR3 DNA follows: TGTGCCAGCAGGGGAGCTGGCGGCAAATACGAGCAGTACTTC.

The gene calls are TRBV7-2 and TRBJ2-7; 9 nucleotides match TRBD1. This CDR3 comprises 17 residues. Trimming removed 0 bases from V and 2 bases from J; junction bases left unmatched: 8. CDR1 and CDR2 from the germline V gene are SGHTA and FQGNSA. The CDR3 protein is CASSLAGQGIFPYEQYF. DNA for the CDR3: TGTGCCAGCAGCTTAGCAGGACAGGGGATATTTCCCTACGAGCAGTACTTC.

The chain links TRBV5-1 to TRBJ1-1, with TRBD1 matching 7 bases. CDR3 size: 13 residues. V shed 0 bases and J 7 bases; nucleotides not matched to a gene: 3. Germline V gene lookup returns CDR1 SGHRS and CDR2 YFSETQ. This chain's CDR3 is CASSLVGDSEAFF. The CDR3 bases are TGCGCCAGCAGCTTGGTGGGGGACAGTGAAGCTTTCTTT.

The rearrangement links TRBV28 to TRBJ2-1; TRBD2 might be the D (5 bases). Between the trimmed V and J ends, which lost 5 bases and 6 bases, there was a span of 14 bases. The CDR3 extends over 14 amino acids. Germline V CDR1 and CDR2: MDHEN, SYDVKM. CDR3 in amino acids: CASSPIGGGNEQFF. CDR3 DNA sequence: TGTGCCAGCAGTCCCATAGGAGGAGGCAATGAGCAGTTCTTC.

This chain links TRBV28 with TRBJ1-2, with unresolved D. Per the germline V gene, CDR1 is MDHEN and CDR2 is SYDVKM. The CDR3 length is 13 residues. The V gene lost 4 bases and the J gene lost 2 bases, with 8 bases spanning the gap. This chain's CDR3 is CASSSVLNYGYTF. CDR3 in DNA: TGTGCCAGCAGTTCCGTACTGAACTATGGCTACACCTTC.

This clone has just one count. This chain joins TRBV11-2 and TRBJ1-2; the D gene is possibly TRBD1 (6 bases). The V end lost 6 bases, the J end lost 0 bases, and 11 bases lay between the germline ends. The CDR3 loop spans 14 amino acids. Looked up from germline, CDR1 is SGHAT and CDR2 is FQNNGV. The CDR3 loop is CASRLTGANYGYTF. In nucleotides, the CDR3 is TGTGCCAGCAGGTTGACAGGAGCTAACTATGGCTACACCTTC.

The chain uses TRBV5-6 and TRBJ1-2; D unresolved. V was trimmed by 3 bases and J by 0 bases, leaving 12 bases between them. This CDR3 has 15 residues. The V gene's germline CDR1 is SGHDT and CDR2 YYEEEE. The CDR3 region has the DNA TGTGCCAGCAGCTCGGTTGCACCGTCTAACTATGGCTACACCTTC. Amino acids: CASSSVAPSNYGYTF.

The V gene is TRBV7-7, the J gene TRBJ2-2; D uncertain. The V gene lost 0 bases and the J gene lost 5 bases, with 7 bases spanning the gap. The CDR3 runs 14 residues. In germline, CDR1 is SSHAT, CDR2 FNYEAQ (reference sequence). CDR3 DNA: TGTGCCAGCAGCTTAGCGCTTGGAACCGGGGAGCTGTTTTTT. Translation gives CASSLALGTGELFF. The whole variable domain, remainder taken from reference TRBV7-7 and TRBJ2-2, is GAGVSQSPRYKVTKRGQDVTLRCDPISSHATLYWYQQALGQGPEFLTYFNYEAQPDKSGLPSDRFSAERPEGSISTLTIQRTEQRDSAMYRCASSLALGTGELFFGEGSRLTVL.

The V and J genes are TRBV19 and TRBJ2-1; TRBD2 matches at 15 bases. There are 16 residues in the CDR3. Looked up from germline, CDR1 is LNHDA and CDR2 is SQIVND (reference sequence). J lost 10 bases, V lost 3 bases, and 7 bases had no gene match. The CDR3 nucleotides read TGTGCCAGTAGTATGGGGACTAGCGGGAGGCCGCGGGAGCAGTTCTTC. It is translated as CASSMGTSGRPREQFF. Drawing the rest from reference TRBV19 and TRBJ2-1, the complete variable domain is DGGITQSPKYLFRKEGQNVTLSCEQNLNHDAMYWYRQDPGQGLRLIYYSQIVNDFQKGDIAEGYSVSREKKESFPLTVTSAQKNPTAFYLCASSMGTSGRPREQFFGPGTRLTVL.

The gene calls are TRBV19 and TRBJ1-5; tentative D call: TRBD1 (5 bases). The CDR3 has 15 amino acids. Germline V lookup: CDR1 LNHDA, CDR2 SQIVND (reference sequence). V lost 7 bases and J lost 2, with 15 bases in between. The CDR3 loop reads CASTGAGFGNQPQHF. The CDR3 region has the DNA TGTGCCAGTACCGGGGCCGGCTTTGGCAATCAGCCCCAGCATTTT. Variable domain in full (rest from reference TRBV19 and TRBJ1-5): DGGITQSPKYLFRKEGQNVTLSCEQNLNHDAMYWYRQDPGQGLRLIYYSQIVNDFQKGDIAEGYSVSREKKESFPLTVTSAQKNPTAFYLCASTGAGFGNQPQHFGDGTRLSIL.

V gene TRBV6-5 combines with J gene TRBJ1-2, with a weak D call TRBD1 (5 bases). Trimming stripped 8 bases from V and 3 bases from J, with 7 bases between. This CDR3 contains 11 residues. Per germline, CDR1 MNHEY and CDR2 SVGAGI. CDR3 sequence: CASGDYYGYTF. In DNA, the CDR3 is TGTGCCAGCGGGGACTACTATGGCTACACCTTC.

Points on this clone: Other DNA sequences of this sample code for an identical CDR3. The chain carries TRBV20-1 and TRBJ2-7; D unresolved. V dropped 2 bases and J dropped 3 bases, with 5 bases sitting between them. The length of the CDR3 is 11 residues. CDR1 is DFQATT, CDR2 SNEGSKA, per germline (reference sequence). The CDR3 DNA sequence: TGCAGTGCTAGACAGAACTACGAGCAGTACTTC. This encodes CSARQNYEQYF.

This rearrangement joins TRBV4-2 to TRBJ2-2; D may be TRBD1 (5 bases). The CDR3 has 14 residues. V dropped 1 base and J dropped 6 bases, with 9 bases sitting between them. Germline CDR1 and CDR2: LGHNA and YNFKEQ. CDR3 sequence: CASSQARVAGELFF. CDR3 DNA sequence: TGTGCCAGCAGCCAAGCCAGGGTGGCCGGGGAGCTGTTTTTT.

The chain couples TRBV29-1 to TRBJ2-7; TRBD1 aligns across 8 bases. Germline V lookup: CDR1 SQVTM, CDR2 ANQGSEA. V was clipped by 4 bases and J by 3 bases; unmatched bases: 8. This CDR3 has 14 amino acids. The chain's CDR3 is CSVGPRGQVYEQYF. For the CDR3, the DNA is TGCAGCGTTGGCCCCAGGGGGCAGGTCTACGAGCAGTACTTC.

The CDR3 protein is CASSASERRHYEQYF. Here the CDR3 DNA reads TGTGCCAGCAGCGCCTCGGAGCGGAGGCACTACGAGCAGTACTTC. This chain joins TRBV27 and TRBJ2-7, with a tentative D call TRBD2 (5 bases). Per the germline V gene, CDR1 is MNHEY and CDR2 is SMNVEV (reference sequence). With 6 bases removed from V and 3 bases from J, the gap between germline ends came to 18 bases. This CDR3 region has 15 residues.

The rearrangement uses TRBV19 and TRBJ2-1, with 7 nucleotides matching TRBD1. Germline V gene sequence: CDR1 LNHDA, CDR2 SQIVND (reference sequence). V lost 5 bases, J lost 6 bases, and 10 bases stayed unmatched. The CDR3 sequence is 15 residues long. Written as DNA, the CDR3 is TGTGCCAGTAGTGCCGTCGGGACAGTTCTCAATGAGCAGTTCTTC. Its translation: CASSAVGTVLNEQFF.

The chain is built from TRBV30 and TRBJ2-1, with TRBD2 identical over 14 bases. CDR1 and CDR2 (germline): GTSNPN, SVGIG (reference sequence). V lost 4 bases and J lost 0; bases outside the gene matches: 11. The CDR3 has 19 residues. CDR3 DNA sequence: TGTGCCTGGAATGGGCCCCGGACTAGCGGGAGGAGCTCCTACAATGAGCAGTTCTTC. Protein product: CAWNGPRTSGRSSYNEQFF. The full variable domain, rest sourced from reference TRBV30 and TRBJ2-1, is SQTIHQWPATLVQPVGSPLSLECTVEGTSNPNLYWYRQAAGRGLQLLFYSVGIGQISSEVPQNLSASRPQDRQFILSSKKLLLSDSGFYLCAWNGPRTSGRSSYNEQFFGPGTRLTVL.

The rearrangement links TRBV18 to TRBJ2-2; a weak D match, TRBD1 (5 bases). Germline values: CDR1 KGHSH, CDR2 LQKENI. The length of the CDR3 is 16 residues. V was cut by 5 bases and J by 2 bases, with 15 bases left in between. For the CDR3, the DNA is TGTGCCAGCTCAACACAAGGTCAGGGCAACACCGGGGAGCTGTTTTTT. It codes for CASSTQGQGNTGELFF.

This chain joins TRBV29-1 and TRBJ1-2; tentative D call: TRBD1 (5 bases). The CDR3 extends over 15 amino acids. CDR1 and CDR2 (germline): SQVTM, ANQGSEA. V lost 5 bases to trimming and J lost 9 bases, with 25 bases between them. The CDR3 DNA is TGCAGCGTTTCACCAACGTCCGGGACCCGCGATTGCTACACCTTC. Protein: CSVSPTSGTRDCYTF.

The rearrangement uses TRBV5-4 and TRBJ1-1; no clear D gene. The CDR3 is 15 residues long. Trimming stripped 0 bases from V and 0 bases from J, with 9 bases between. The germline V gene has CDR1 SGHNT and CDR2 YYREEE (reference sequence). The CDR3 protein is CASSLGEALNTEAFF. The DNA for the CDR3 is TGTGCCAGCAGCTTGGGCGAGGCGTTGAACACTGAAGCTTTCTTT.

This chain uses TRBV5-4 with TRBJ2-7, with D tentatively TRBD1 (6 bases). Trimming pared 1 base from V and 1 base from J, leaving 12 bases between. The CDR3 is 15 residues long. CDR1 is SGHNT and CDR2 is YYREEE in the germline V gene (reference sequence). The DNA for the CDR3 is TGTGCCAGCAGCTTGAGGCAGGGGCTATCCTACGAGCAGTACTTC. Residues: CASSLRQGLSYEQYF.

The chain carries TRBV6-1 and TRBJ2-2; 10 bases map to TRBD1. The junction had 9 bases not matched to a gene; V was cut back by 4 bases and J by 4 bases. This CDR3 has 17 residues. Per germline, CDR1 MNHNS and CDR2 SASEGT. CDR3 sequence (DNA): TGTGCCAGCAGTGGTCTGAGGGGGGACAGGGGCACCGGGGAGCTGTTTTTT. This translates into CASSGLRGDRGTGELFF.

The chain joins TRBV11-2 to TRBJ2-1, with 7 bases that match TRBD2. The CDR3 sequence is 16 residues long. V trimming: 5 bases; J trimming: 5 bases; junction bases outside the gene matches: 12. The germline V gene has CDR1 SGHAT and CDR2 FQNNGV. CDR3 nucleotide sequence: TGTGCCAGCAGCACGAATCCCGGGACTAAAAACAATGAGCAGTTCTTC. Residues: CASSTNPGTKNNEQFF. Based on the CDR3 plus reference TRBV11-2 and TRBJ2-1, the full variable domain is EAGVAQSPRYKIIEKRQSVAFWCNPISGHATLYWYQQILGQGPKLLIQFQNNGVVDDSQLPKDRFSAERLKGVDSTLKIQPAKLEDSAVYLCASSTNPGTKNNEQFFGPGTRLTVL.

The gene calls are TRBV28 and TRBJ2-1; TRBD2 agrees at 9 bases. CDR1 is MDHEN and CDR2 is SYDVKM in the germline V gene. The CDR3 extends over 15 amino acids. The junction had 10 bases not matched to a gene; V was cut back by 5 bases and J by 8 bases. CDR3 nucleotides: TGTGCCAGCAGTCCCGGGGTAGCGGGAGCCCATGAGCAGTTCTTC. Its translation: CASSPGVAGAHEQFF.

This rearrangement joins TRBV5-1 to TRBJ2-1; the D gene is possibly TRBD1 (6 bases). V was clipped by 3 bases and J by 5 bases, with 15 bases between them. This CDR3 has 15 amino acids. In germline, CDR1 is SGHRS, CDR2 YFSETQ. In DNA, the CDR3 is TGCGCCAGCAGCTCGGATGTCGGGACAAACAATGAGCAGTTCTTC. It translates to CASSSDVGTNNEQFF.

In this sample, this clone turned up once. This sequence joins TRBV6-6 and TRBJ2-1; TRBD2 agrees at 7 bases. Germline CDR1 is MNHNY and CDR2 is SVGAGI (reference sequence). CDR3 size: 14 residues. The ends lost 6 bases at V and 4 bases at J; junction bases unmatched: 6. Written as DNA, the CDR3 is TGTGCCAGCAGCCCGGGGACTATTTACAATGAGCAGTTCTTC. Translated, it gives CASSPGTIYNEQFF.

The chain recombines TRBV5-1 with TRBJ2-5, with 8 positions matching TRBD2. V shed 4 bases and J 4 bases; nucleotides not matched to a gene: 12. The CDR3 totals 16 residues. Germline values: CDR1 SGHRS, CDR2 YFSETQ. CDR3 bases: TGCGCCAGCAGCCAGGCGCCTAGCGGGCGAGGAGAGACCCAGTACTTC. Translating it yields CASSQAPSGRGETQYF.

This chain links TRBV11-2 with TRBJ2-3, with D uncertain. The germline V and J ends were trimmed by 0 bases and 1 base, with 20 bases remaining between them. This CDR3 spans 19 amino acids. Germline CDR1 and CDR2: SGHAT and FQNNGV. The CDR3 reads CASSLEFGFEESGTDTQYF. The CDR3 DNA reads TGTGCCAGCAGCTTAGAGTTTGGGTTTGAGGAATCCGGCACAGATACGCAGTATTTT.